The T cell receptor (beta chain) under discussion was sequenced for a study of blood T cell repertoires in COVID-19. Turning to the study itself: Sites in the United States, Italy and Spain provided acute and convalescent COVID-19 samples. T cells, B-cell-depleted T cells, or PBMCs supplied cDNA or gDNA.

J gave up 0 bases and V 2 bases, and 7 bases lay outside the gene matches. Germline V gene data show CDR1 as LGHNA and CDR2 as YNFKEQ. The CDR3 loop spans 19 amino acids. Original data processing: Reference gene primers were amplified, and this amplification served to estimate nucleated cell counts. Sequencing was performed with immunoSEQ multiplex PCR; in TCRdb, only in-frame clones are kept and a portion is missing. V, J and clone size reflect that table, while D and trimming were determined from the DNA. The table records some 96,000 clones, over 80% of them present only once. The chain uses TRBV4-2 and TRBJ2-3, with 14 bases identical to TRBD2. The sequence came from a man aged 50 to 59 with active or convalescent COVID-19. The sequenced material came from peripheral blood. Written as DNA, the CDR3 is TGTGCCAGCAGCCAACCTGGACTAGCGGGAGGCTCAAGCACAGATACGCAGTATTTT. Amino acids: CASSQPGLAGGSSTDTQYF.